The entry below describes one T cell receptor (beta chain). Antigen unknown. Other DNA sequences from this sample encode an identical CDR3 as well. The PCR contained 60 Vbeta and 13 Jbeta primers. In the study's own analysis: About 9.9 million of the approximately 80 million unique TCR beta chains counted in a later analysis were shared. Here immunoSEQ multiplex PCR was the method, and the copy in TCRdb shows in-frame clones only, minus some. D and trimming come from the DNA, and the V and J calls and clone size come from that table. The data show some 120,000 clones, with more than 65% seen just once and 1.5% held by the top ten. Trimming at V came to 3 bases and at J to 0 bases, leaving 4 bases not matched to a gene. Germline CDR1 MGHRA, CDR2 YSYEKL. The CDR3 extends over 17 amino acids. This sample is drawn from a study of cytomegalovirus exposure and HLA in healthy donors. General study points: The majority of CMV-associated TCR beta chains were reported as apparently HLA-restricted in a later analysis. Specific recognition of CMV antigens was confirmed in vitro for a few chains (all CMV-associated). TCR beta chains numbering more than 150 were designated cytomegalovirus-associated.

V usage is TRBV4-1 and J usage is TRBJ2-6; 8 positions match TRBD1. This receptor was obtained from a woman younger than 30 in good health and CMV-seronegative. The source material was PBMCs. The CDR3 DNA follows: TGCGCCAGCAGCCAGGGGACAGGAGTCTCTGGGGCCAACGTCCTGACTTTC. Translation: CASSQGTGVSGANVLTF.